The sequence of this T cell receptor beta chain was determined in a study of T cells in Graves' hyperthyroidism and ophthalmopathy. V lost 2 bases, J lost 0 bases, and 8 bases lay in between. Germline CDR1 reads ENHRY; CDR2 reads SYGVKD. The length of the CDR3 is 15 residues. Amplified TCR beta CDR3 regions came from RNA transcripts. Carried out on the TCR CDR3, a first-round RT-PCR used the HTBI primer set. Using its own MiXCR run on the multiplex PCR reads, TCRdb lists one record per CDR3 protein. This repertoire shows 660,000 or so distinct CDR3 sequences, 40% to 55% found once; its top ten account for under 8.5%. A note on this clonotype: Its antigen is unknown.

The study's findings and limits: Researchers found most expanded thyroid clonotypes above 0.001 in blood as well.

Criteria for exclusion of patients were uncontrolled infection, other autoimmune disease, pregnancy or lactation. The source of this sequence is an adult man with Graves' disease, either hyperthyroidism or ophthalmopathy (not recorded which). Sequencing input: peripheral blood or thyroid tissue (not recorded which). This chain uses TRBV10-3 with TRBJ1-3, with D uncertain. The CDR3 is CAISEGRTSGNTIYF. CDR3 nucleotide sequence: TGTGCCATCAGTGAGGGGCGGACCTCTGGAAACACCATATATTTT.